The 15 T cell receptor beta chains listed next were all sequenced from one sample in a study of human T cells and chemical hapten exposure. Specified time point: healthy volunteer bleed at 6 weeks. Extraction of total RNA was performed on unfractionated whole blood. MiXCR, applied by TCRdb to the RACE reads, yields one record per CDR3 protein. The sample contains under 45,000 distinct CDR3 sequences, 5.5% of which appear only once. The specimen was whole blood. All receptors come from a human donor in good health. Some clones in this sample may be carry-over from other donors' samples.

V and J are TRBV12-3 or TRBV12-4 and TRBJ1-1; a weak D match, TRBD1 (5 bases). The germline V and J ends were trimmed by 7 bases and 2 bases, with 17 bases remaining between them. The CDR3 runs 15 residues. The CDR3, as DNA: TGTGCCAGCAATGTTCAAGGGGTGGTAAACACTGAAGCTTTCTTT. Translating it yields CASNVQGVVNTEAFF.

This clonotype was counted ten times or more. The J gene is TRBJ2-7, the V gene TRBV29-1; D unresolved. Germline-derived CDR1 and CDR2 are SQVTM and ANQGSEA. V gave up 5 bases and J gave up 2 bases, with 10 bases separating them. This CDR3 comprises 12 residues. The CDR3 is CSVTGSAYEQYF. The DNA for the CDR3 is TGCAGCGTTACCGGGTCTGCCTACGAGCAGTACTTC.

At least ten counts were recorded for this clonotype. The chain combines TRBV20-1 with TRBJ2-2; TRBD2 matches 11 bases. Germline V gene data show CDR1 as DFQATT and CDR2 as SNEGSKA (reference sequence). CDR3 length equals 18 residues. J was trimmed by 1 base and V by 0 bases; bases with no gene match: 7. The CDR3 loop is CSARDRLAGGWNTGELFF. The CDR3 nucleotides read TGCAGTGCTAGAGATCGCCTAGCGGGAGGATGGAACACCGGGGAGCTGTTTTTT.

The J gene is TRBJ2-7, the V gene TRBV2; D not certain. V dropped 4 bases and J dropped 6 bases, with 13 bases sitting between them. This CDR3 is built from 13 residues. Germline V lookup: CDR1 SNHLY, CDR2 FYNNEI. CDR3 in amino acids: CASSVMGFAEQYF. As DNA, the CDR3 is TGTGCCAGCAGTGTCATGGGGTTTGCCGAGCAGTACTTC.

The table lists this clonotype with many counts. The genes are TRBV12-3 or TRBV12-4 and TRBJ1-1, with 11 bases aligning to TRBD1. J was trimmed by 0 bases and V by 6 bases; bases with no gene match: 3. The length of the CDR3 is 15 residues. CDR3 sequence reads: CASRRTGGMNTEAFF. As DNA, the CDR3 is TGTGCCAGCAGGCGGACAGGGGGCATGAACACTGAAGCTTTCTTT.

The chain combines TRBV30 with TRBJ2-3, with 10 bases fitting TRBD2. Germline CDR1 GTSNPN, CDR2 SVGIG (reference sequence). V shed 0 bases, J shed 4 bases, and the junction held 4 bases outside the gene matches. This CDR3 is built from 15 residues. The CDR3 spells CAWSVSAGGADTQYF. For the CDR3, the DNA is TGTGCCTGGAGTGTATCAGCGGGGGGGGCAGATACGCAGTATTTT.

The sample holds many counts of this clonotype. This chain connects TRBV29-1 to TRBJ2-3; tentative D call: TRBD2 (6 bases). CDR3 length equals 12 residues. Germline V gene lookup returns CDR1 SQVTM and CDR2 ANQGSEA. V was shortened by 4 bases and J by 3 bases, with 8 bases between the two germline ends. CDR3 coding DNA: TGCAGCGTTGCCGGGACTACAGATACGCAGTATTTT. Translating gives CSVAGTTDTQYF.

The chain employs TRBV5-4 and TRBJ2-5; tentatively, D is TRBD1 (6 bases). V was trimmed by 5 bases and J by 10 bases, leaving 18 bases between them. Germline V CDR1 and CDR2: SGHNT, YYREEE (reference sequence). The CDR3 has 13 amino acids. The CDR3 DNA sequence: TGTGCCAGCAGTCTGGAGGACAGTCGGGGCCAGTACTTC. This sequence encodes CASSLEDSRGQYF.

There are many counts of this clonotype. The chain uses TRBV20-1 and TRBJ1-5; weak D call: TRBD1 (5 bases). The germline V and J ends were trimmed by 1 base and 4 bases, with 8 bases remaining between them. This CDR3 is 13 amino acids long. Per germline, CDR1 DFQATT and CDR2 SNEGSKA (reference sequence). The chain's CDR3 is CSARVGGNQPQHF. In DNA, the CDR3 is TGCAGTGCTAGAGTGGGGGGTAATCAGCCCCAGCATTTT.

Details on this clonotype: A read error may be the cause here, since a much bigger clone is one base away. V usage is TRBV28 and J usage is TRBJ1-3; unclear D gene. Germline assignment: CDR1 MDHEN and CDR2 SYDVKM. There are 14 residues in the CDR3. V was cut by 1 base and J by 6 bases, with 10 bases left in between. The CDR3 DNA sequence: TGTGCCAGCAGTTTATTAGTCGTGGAAAACACCATATATTTT. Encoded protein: CASSLLVVENTIYF.

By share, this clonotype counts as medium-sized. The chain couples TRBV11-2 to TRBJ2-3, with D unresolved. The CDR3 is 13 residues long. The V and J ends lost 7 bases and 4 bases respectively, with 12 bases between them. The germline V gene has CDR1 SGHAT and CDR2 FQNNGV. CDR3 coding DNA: TGTGCCAGCACCCCGACGGATCCAGATACGCAGTATTTT. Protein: CASTPTDPDTQYF. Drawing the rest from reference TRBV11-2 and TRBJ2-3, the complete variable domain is EAGVAQSPRYKIIEKRQSVAFWCNPISGHATLYWYQQILGQGPKLLIQFQNNGVVDDSQLPKDRFSAERLKGVDSTLKIQPAKLEDSAVYLCASTPTDPDTQYFGPGTRLTVL.

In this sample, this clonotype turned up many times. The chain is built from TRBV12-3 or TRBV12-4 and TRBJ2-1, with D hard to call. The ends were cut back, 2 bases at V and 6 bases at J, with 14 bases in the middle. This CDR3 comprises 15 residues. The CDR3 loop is CASSLSLYSGNEQFF. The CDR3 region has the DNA TGTGCCAGCAGTTTAAGTCTTTACTCGGGCAATGAGCAGTTCTTC.

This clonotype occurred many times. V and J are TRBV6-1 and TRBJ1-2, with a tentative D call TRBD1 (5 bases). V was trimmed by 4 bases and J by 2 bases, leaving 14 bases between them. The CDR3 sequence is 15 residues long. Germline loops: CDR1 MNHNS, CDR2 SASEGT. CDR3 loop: CASSVTSDKNYGYTF. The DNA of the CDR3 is TGTGCCAGCAGTGTTACGTCGGACAAAAACTATGGCTACACCTTC.

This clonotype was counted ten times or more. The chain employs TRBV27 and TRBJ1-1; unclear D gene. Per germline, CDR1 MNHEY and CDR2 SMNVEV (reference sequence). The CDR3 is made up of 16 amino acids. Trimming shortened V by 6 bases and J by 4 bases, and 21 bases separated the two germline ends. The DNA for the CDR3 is TGTGCCAGCAGGAATGACGCGGGAGGAAAAGTCACTGAAGCTTTCTTT. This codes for CASRNDAGGKVTEAFF.

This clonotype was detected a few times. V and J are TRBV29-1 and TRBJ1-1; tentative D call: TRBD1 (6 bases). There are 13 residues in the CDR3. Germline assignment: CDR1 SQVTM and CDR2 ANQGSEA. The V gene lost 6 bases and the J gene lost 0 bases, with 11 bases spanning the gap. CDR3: CSVHRVLNTEAFF. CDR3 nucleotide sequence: TGCAGCGTACACAGGGTTCTGAACACTGAAGCTTTCTTT.